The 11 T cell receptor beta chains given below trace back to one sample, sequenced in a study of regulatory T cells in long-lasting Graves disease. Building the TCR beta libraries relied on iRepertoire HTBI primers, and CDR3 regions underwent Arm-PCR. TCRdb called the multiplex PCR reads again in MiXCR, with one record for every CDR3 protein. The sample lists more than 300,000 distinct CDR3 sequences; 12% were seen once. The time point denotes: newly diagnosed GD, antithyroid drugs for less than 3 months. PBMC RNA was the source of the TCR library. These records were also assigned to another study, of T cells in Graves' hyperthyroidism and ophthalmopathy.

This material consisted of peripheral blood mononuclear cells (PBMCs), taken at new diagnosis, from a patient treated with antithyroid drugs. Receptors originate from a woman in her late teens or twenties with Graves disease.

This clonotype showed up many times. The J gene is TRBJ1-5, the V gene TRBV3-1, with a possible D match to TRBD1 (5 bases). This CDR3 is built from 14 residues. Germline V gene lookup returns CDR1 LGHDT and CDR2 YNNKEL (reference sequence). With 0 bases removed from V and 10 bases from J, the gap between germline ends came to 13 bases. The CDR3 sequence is CASSQEGTGSPQHF. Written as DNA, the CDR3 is TGTGCCAGCAGCCAAGAGGGGACCGGGTCCCCCCAGCATTTT.

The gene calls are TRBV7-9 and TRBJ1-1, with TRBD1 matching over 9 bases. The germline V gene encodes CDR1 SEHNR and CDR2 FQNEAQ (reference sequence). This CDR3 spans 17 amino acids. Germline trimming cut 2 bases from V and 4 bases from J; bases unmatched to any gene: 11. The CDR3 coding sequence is TGTGCCAGCAGCTTACCCCGGACAGGGGCCCACCTCACTGAAGCTTTCTTT. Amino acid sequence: CASSLPRTGAHLTEAFF. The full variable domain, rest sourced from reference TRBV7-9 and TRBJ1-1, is DTGVSQNPRHKITKRGQNVTFRCDPISEHNRLYWYRQTLGQGPEFLTYFQNEAQLEKSRLLSDRFSAERPKGSFSTLEIQRTEQGDSAMYLCASSLPRTGAHLTEAFFGQGTRLTVV.

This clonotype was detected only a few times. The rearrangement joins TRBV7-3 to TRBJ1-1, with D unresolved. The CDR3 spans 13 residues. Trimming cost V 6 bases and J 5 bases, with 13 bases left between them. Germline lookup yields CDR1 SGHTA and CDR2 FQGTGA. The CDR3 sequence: CASSMSGGTEAFF. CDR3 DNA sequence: TGTGCCAGCAGTATGTCGGGAGGAACTGAAGCTTTCTTT.

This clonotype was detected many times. The CDR3, as DNA: TGTGCCAGCAGCTTAGTTCGAGCTTCTGGGGCCTACAATGAGCAGTTCTTC. Translation gives CASSLVRASGAYNEQFF. The rearrangement links TRBV11-1 to TRBJ2-1; D call uncertain. Trimming took off 1 base at V and 2 bases at J, with 15 bases between the two ends. The CDR3 is made up of 17 amino acids. Per germline, CDR1 SGHAT and CDR2 FQDESV (reference sequence).

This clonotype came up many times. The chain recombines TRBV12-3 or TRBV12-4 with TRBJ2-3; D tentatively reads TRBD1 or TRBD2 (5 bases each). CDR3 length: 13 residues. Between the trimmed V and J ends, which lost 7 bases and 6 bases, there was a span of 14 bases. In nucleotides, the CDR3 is TGTGCCAGCATGTCACAGGAGGAGGATACGCAGTATTTT. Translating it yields CASMSQEEDTQYF.

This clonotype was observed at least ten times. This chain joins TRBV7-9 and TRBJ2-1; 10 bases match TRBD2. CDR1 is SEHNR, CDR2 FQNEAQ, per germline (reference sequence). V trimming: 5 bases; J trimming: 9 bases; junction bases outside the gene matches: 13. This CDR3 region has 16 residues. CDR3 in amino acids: CASSPRSSGRAPEQFF. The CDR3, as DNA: TGTGCCAGCAGCCCCCGTTCAAGCGGGAGGGCCCCTGAGCAGTTCTTC.

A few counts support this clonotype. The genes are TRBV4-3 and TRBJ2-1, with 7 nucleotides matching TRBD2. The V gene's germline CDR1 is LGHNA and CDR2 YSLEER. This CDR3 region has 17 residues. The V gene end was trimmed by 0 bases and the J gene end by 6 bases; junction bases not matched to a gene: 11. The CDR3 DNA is TGCGCCAGCAGCCAAGAAGGGGCGGGAGCCCTCCCCAATGAGCAGTTCTTC. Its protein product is CASSQEGAGALPNEQFF.

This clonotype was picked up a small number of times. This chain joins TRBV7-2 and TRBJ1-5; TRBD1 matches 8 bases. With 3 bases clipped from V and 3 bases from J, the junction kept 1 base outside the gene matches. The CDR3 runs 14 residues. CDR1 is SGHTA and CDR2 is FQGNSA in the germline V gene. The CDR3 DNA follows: TGTGCCAGCAGCTTGACAGGGGCCAATCAGCCCCAGCATTTT. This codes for CASSLTGANQPQHF.

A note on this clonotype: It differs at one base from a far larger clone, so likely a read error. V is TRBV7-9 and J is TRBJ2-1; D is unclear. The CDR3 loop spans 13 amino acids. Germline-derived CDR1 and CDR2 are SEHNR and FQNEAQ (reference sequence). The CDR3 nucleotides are TGTGCCAGCTGCTTATCCGCGGAATCGAATCAGTTCTTC. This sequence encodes CASCLSAESNQFF.

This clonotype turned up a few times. Here the CDR3 reads CASSLFARQTEAFF. The CDR3 DNA reads TGTGCCAGCAGTTTATTTGCCAGGCAAACTGAAGCTTTCTTT. The chain couples TRBV12-3 or TRBV12-4 to TRBJ1-1; D is unresolved. V was clipped by 2 bases and J by 5 bases, with 12 bases between them. The CDR3 is 14 amino acids.

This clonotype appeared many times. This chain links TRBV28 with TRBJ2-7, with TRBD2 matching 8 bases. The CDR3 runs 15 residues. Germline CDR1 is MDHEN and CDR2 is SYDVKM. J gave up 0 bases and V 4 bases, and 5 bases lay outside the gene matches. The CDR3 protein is CASSSHSGSSYEQYF. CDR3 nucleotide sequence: TGTGCCAGCAGTTCCCACAGCGGGAGCTCCTACGAGCAGTACTTC.